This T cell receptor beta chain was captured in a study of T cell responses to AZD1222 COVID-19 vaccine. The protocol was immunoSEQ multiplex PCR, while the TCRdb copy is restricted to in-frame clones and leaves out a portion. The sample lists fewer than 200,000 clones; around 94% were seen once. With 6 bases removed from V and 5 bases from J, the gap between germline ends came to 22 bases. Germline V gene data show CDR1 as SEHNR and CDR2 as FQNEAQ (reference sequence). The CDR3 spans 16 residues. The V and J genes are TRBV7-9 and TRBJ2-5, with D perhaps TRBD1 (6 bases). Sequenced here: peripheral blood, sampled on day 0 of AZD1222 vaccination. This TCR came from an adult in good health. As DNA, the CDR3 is TGTGCCAGCAGTCTAGAATCGGGCCAGGGGCGGGAGACCCAGTACTTC. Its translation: CASSLESGQGRETQYF.